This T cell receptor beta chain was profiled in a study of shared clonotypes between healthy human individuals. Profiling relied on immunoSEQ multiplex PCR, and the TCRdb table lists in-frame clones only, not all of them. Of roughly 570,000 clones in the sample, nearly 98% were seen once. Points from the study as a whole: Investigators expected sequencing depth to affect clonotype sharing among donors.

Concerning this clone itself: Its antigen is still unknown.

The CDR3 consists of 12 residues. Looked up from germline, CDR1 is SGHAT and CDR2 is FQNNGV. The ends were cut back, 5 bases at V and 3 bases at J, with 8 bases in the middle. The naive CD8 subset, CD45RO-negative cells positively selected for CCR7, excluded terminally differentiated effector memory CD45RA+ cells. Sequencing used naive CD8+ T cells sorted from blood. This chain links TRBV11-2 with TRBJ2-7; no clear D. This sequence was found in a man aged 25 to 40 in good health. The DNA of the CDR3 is TGTGCCAGCAGCCCTCCGAACTACGAGCAGTACTTC. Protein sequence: CASSPPNYEQYF.